This is a list of T cell receptor beta chains from one sample in a study of OX40 agonist ivuxolimab in advanced cancers. Data came from immunoSEQ multiplex PCR; TCRdb stores just in-frame clones and leaves some out. The sample yields tens of thousands of clones, about 85% seen once. The starting material was CD4+ or CD8+ T cells sorted from blood, obtained in a trial of the OX40 agonist ivuxolimab. These receptors all stem from an adult with an advanced solid tumor such as melanoma, head and neck, liver or kidney cancer. Both conserved end residues are part of each CDR3. D genes are given only for firm matches.

D gene	J gene	V gene	CDR3 protein	CDR3 DNA
NA	TRBJ1-2	TRBV4-1	CASSQVRGIYGYTF	TGCGCCAGCAGCCAAGTTAGGGGTATTTATGGCTACACCTTC
NA	TRBJ1-3	TRBV29-1	CSVTGTRDGNTIYF	TGCAGCGTTACCGGGACAAGGGATGGAAACACCATATATTTT
NA	TRBJ1-3	TRBV5-6	CASSLESGYSGNTIYF	TGTGCCAGCAGCTTGGAATCGGGTTACTCTGGAAACACCATATATTTT
TRBD1	TRBJ2-5	TRBV5-1	CASSSETGLQETQYF	TGCGCCAGCAGCTCGGAGACAGGGTTGCAAGAGACCCAGTACTTC
TRBD2	TRBJ2-7	TRBV5-6	CASSAVAGSYSEQYF	TGTGCCAGCAGCGCTGTAGCGGGGTCCTATTCCGAGCAGTACTTC
NA	TRBJ2-3	TRBV7-6	CASSLGVTDTQYF	TGTGCCAGCAGCTTAGGGGTCACAGATACGCAGTATTTT
NA	TRBJ2-3	TRBV5-4	CASSLVSGTDTQYF	TGTGCCAGCAGCTTAGTAAGCGGCACAGATACGCAGTATTTT
NA	TRBJ2-2	TRBV5-1	CASSLLVNTGELFF	TGCGCCAGCAGCTTGTTGGTGAACACCGGGGAGCTGTTTTTT
TRBD1	TRBJ2-5	TRBV2	CASSRDRGIQETQYF	TGTGCCAGCAGTAGGGACAGGGGTATACAAGAGACCCAGTACTTC
TRBD2	TRBJ2-3	TRBV6-1	CASSESQGGADTQYF	TGTGCCAGCAGTGAAAGCCAGGGAGGGGCAGATACGCAGTATTTT
NA	TRBJ2-2	TRBV7-6	CASSLLQTNTGELFF	TGTGCCAGCAGCTTACTACAGACGAACACCGGGGAGCTGTTTTTT
NA	TRBJ1-2	TRBV6-1	CASSVTGKGTYRGYTF	TGTGCCAGCAGTGTGACGGGGAAGGGGACCTATCGTGGCTACACCTTC
NA	TRBJ1-1	TRBV19	CASRTQKNTEAFF	TGTGCCAGTAGGACCCAAAAGAACACTGAAGCTTTCTTT
NA	TRBJ2-3	TRBV14	CASSQTYTDTQYF	TGTGCCAGCAGCCAAACTTACACAGATACGCAGTATTTT
TRBD2	TRBJ2-7	TRBV7-2	CASSLYRTSSYEQYF	TGTGCCAGCAGCTTATATAGGACTAGCTCCTACGAGCAGTACTTC
TRBD2	TRBJ2-3	TRBV5-1	CASSGRGLPGDTQYF	TGCGCCAGCAGCGGGAGGGGACTGCCCGGGGATACGCAGTATTTT
NA	TRBJ1-4	TRBV7-8	CASSLALTAQKLFF	TGTGCCAGCAGCTTAGCGCTAACGGCCCAAAAGCTGTTTTTT
NA	TRBJ2-3	TRBV5-6	CASSLTVTSTSTDTQYF	TGTGCCAGCAGCTTAACGGTGACGTCTACTAGCACAGATACGCAGTATTTT
NA	TRBJ2-7	TRBV5-4	CASSLGGTSSSEQYF	TGTGCCAGCAGCTTGGGCGGGACGAGTTCCAGCGAGCAGTACTTC
NA	TRBJ1-5	TRBV19	CASSIRENQPQHF	TGTGCCAGTAGTATCCGGGAAAATCAGCCCCAGCATTTT
TRBD1	TRBJ1-1	TRBV6-1	CASSGTGWNTEAFF	TGTGCCAGCAGTGGGACAGGATGGAACACTGAAGCTTTCTTT
NA	TRBJ2-1	TRBV2	CASTDRPYNEQFF	TGTGCCAGCACGGACAGACCGTACAATGAGCAGTTCTTC
NA	TRBJ2-3	TRBV7-8	CASSLATTTDTQYF	TGTGCCAGCAGCTTAGCCACAACTACAGATACGCAGTATTTT
NA	TRBJ2-7	TRBV15	CATSGGLSYEQYF	TGTGCCACCAGCGGGGGACTTTCCTACGAGCAGTACTTC
TRBD1	TRBJ1-5	TRBV6-5	CASSYGQEGGPQHF	TGTGCCAGCAGTTACGGACAGGAGGGTGGGCCCCAGCATTTT
TRBD1	TRBJ1-2	TRBV29-1	CSVSTGEADGYTF	TGCAGCGTATCGACAGGGGAGGCTGATGGCTACACCTTC
NA	TRBJ2-7	TRBV7-9	CASNAGQLAYEQYF	TGTGCCAGCAACGCGGGACAGTTGGCCTACGAGCAGTACTTC
NA	TRBJ2-7	TRBV27	CASSQRTDSYEQYF	TGTGCCAGCAGTCAGCGGACGGATTCCTACGAGCAGTACTTC
NA	TRBJ1-1	TRBV18	CASSPGGVGEAFF	TGTGCCAGCTCACCGGGGGGGGTCGGTGAAGCTTTCTTT
NA	TRBJ2-2	TRBV7-9	CAWGTDHTGELFF	TGTGCCTGGGGGACGGATCACACCGGGGAGCTGTTTTTT
NA	TRBJ2-3	TRBV7-6	CASSYGRLDSSTDTQYF	TGTGCCAGCAGCTACGGCCGTCTAGATTCAAGCACAGATACGCAGTATTTT
TRBD1	TRBJ1-2	TRBV29-1	CSVTGTGIYGYTF	TGCAGCGTAACCGGGACAGGGATCTATGGCTACACCTTC
NA	TRBJ1-1	TRBV10-3	CAISAIRAGREAFF	TGTGCCATCAGTGCCATTAGGGCAGGGCGTGAAGCTTTCTTT
NA	TRBJ1-3	TRBV5-1	CASSLWGGEDTIYF	TGCGCCAGCAGCTTGTGGGGAGGGGAAGACACCATATATTTT
NA	TRBJ1-1	TRBV19	CASSIKGGRTEAFF	TGTGCCAGTAGTATAAAGGGGGGGAGGACTGAAGCTTTCTTT
NA	TRBJ2-7	TRBV29-1	CSVEQGGVEQYF	TGCAGCGTTGAACAGGGAGGTGTCGAGCAGTACTTC